This TCR beta chain appears in the sequencing data of a study of PD-1 blockade in classical Hodgkin lymphoma. Comments on this clone: One end of the junction is discordant with germline, which a read error may explain.

Sequenced by immunoSEQ multiplex PCR; TCRdb stores in-frame clones only, minus some. The data show about 97,000 clones, with more than 85% seen just once and around 6.6% held by the top ten. In germline, CDR1 is MNHEY, CDR2 SMNVEV (reference sequence). The CDR3 spans 12 residues. All trial patients relapsed after autologous stem cell transplantation. Sequencing used peripheral blood mononuclear cells (PBMCs), obtained before the second cycle of nivolumab. J is TRBJ2-7 and V is TRBV27, with D perhaps TRBD2 (5 bases). This clonotype was sampled from a human donor with classical Hodgkin lymphoma. The CDR3 is CASSLSTKEQYF. The CDR3 DNA sequence: TGTGCCAGCAGTCTATCGACTAAGGAGCAGTACTTC.